The 32 T cell receptor beta chains in this list originate from one sample, sequenced in a study of cytomegalovirus exposure and HLA in healthy donors. In the PCR, 60 Vbeta and 13 Jbeta primers were used. Only in-frame clones appear in the TCRdb table, and some are missing; sequencing was by immunoSEQ multiplex PCR. This table holds about 130,000 clones, roughly 70% found once. The sample was PBMCs. All receptors derive from a young man in good health and CMV-seropositive.

This clone has a handful of counts. The chain has TRBV19 and TRBJ1-4; no definite D call. Trimming removed 3 bases at V and 0 bases at J, with 8 bases between. Germline V gene data show CDR1 as LNHDA and CDR2 as SQIVND (reference sequence). The CDR3 totals 15 residues. CDR3 protein: CASSISGATNEKLFF. CDR3 sequence (DNA): TGTGCCAGTAGTATTAGCGGGGCAACTAATGAAAAACTGTTTTTT. The full variable domain, rest sourced from reference TRBV19 and TRBJ1-4, is DGGITQSPKYLFRKEGQNVTLSCEQNLNHDAMYWYRQDPGQGLRLIYYSQIVNDFQKGDIAEGYSVSREKKESFPLTVTSAQKNPTAFYLCASSISGATNEKLFFGSGTQLSVL.

This clone was counted only a few times. The CDR3 spells CASSAGLVSYNEQFF. For the CDR3, the DNA is TGTGCCAGCAGCGCAGGACTAGTTTCCTACAATGAGCAGTTCTTC. The J gene is TRBJ2-1, the V gene TRBV5-4; 7 bases fit TRBD2. This CDR3 has 15 amino acids. Trimming removed 4 bases from V and 1 base from J; junction bases left unmatched: 5. From germline, CDR1 is SGHNT and CDR2 YYREEE (reference sequence).

This CDR3 reads CASSSPGQGYEQYF. CDR3 DNA: TGCGCCAGCAGCTCACCGGGACAGGGCTACGAGCAGTACTTC. The J gene is TRBJ2-7, the V gene TRBV5-1, with 9 bases fitting TRBD1. V dropped 3 bases and J dropped 3; count of bases not matched to a gene: 4. Germline V gene lookup returns CDR1 SGHRS and CDR2 YFSETQ. This CDR3 comprises 14 residues.

This clone has just one count. In DNA, the CDR3 is TGTGCCAGCAGCCAAGATTTCGGGGGCAATCAGCCCCAGCATTTT. Its translation is CASSQDFGGNQPQHF. This chain joins TRBV4-2 and TRBJ1-5, with unresolved D. The CDR3 runs 15 residues. V was shortened by 0 bases and J by 2 bases, with 8 bases between the two germline ends. Per the germline V gene, CDR1 is LGHNA and CDR2 is YNFKEQ.

The count of this clone is one. The chain is built from TRBV5-4 and TRBJ2-2; TRBD2 aligns across 10 bases. The V and J ends lost 4 bases and 2 bases, in that order; junction bases with no gene match: 5. Germline CDR1 is SGHNT and CDR2 is YYREEE (reference sequence). The CDR3 spans 16 residues. CDR3 loop: CASSRRLAGNTGELFF. In nucleotides, the CDR3 is TGTGCCAGCAGCAGACGACTAGCGGGTAACACCGGGGAGCTGTTTTTT.

The V call is TRBV30, the J call TRBJ2-7, with TRBD1 matching over 7 bases. With V trimmed by 2 bases and J by 6 bases, 10 bases remained unmatched. CDR3 length: 14 amino acids. Germline V gives CDR1 GTSNPN, CDR2 SVGIG (reference sequence). The CDR3: CAWSFGDRDREQYF. For the CDR3, the DNA is TGTGCCTGGAGTTTTGGAGACAGGGATCGCGAGCAGTACTTC.

The V gene is TRBV28, the J gene TRBJ1-2, with no clear D. This CDR3 comprises 11 residues. Germline CDR1 is MDHEN and CDR2 is SYDVKM. Trimming stripped 6 bases from V and 8 bases from J, with 10 bases between. Written as DNA, the CDR3 is TGTGCCAGCAGCCGGGGAGGCGGCTACACCTTC. Translation: CASSRGGGYTF.

The chain recombines TRBV6-1 with TRBJ2-1, with TRBD2 matching 12 bases. Per germline, CDR1 MNHNS and CDR2 SASEGT. The V segment lost 11 bases and the J segment 8 bases; nucleotides outside the gene matches: 13. This CDR3 has 15 amino acids. CDR3 sequence: CALQEASGGADEQFF. The CDR3 DNA reads TGTGCCCTCCAAGAGGCTAGCGGGGGGGCTGATGAGCAGTTCTTC.

This clone was observed once. As DNA, the CDR3 is TGTGCCAGCAGTTCTCACAGGGGATCGGACGAAAAACTGTTTTTT. This gives the protein CASSSHRGSDEKLFF. The chain links TRBV28 to TRBJ1-4, with 7 bases lining up with TRBD1. This CDR3 is built from 15 residues. Germline V gene sequence: CDR1 MDHEN, CDR2 SYDVKM. V dropped 4 bases and J dropped 8; count of bases not matched to a gene: 10.

V is TRBV5-1 and J is TRBJ1-2, with no clear D. CDR1 and CDR2 (germline): SGHRS, YFSETQ. CDR3 size: 14 residues. Trimming cost V 0 bases and J 4 bases, with 10 bases left between them. The CDR3 coding sequence is TGCGCCAGCAGCTTGGAGGCGGAAGGCTATGGCTACACCTTC. Amino acid sequence: CASSLEAEGYGYTF.

This chain links TRBV6-6 with TRBJ1-5; TRBD1 agrees at 9 bases. V was pared by 5 bases and J by 6 bases, with 11 bases of the junction left unmatched. Germline lookup yields CDR1 MNHNY and CDR2 SVGAGI (reference sequence). The CDR3 runs to 16 residues. This chain's CDR3 is CASSNSGTGTRQPQHF. The CDR3 nucleotides read TGTGCCAGCAGTAATTCCGGGACAGGGACTCGTCAGCCCCAGCATTTT.

About this clone itself: Its ends do not fully match the called genes, so a read error is possible. This CDR3 is also generated by other DNA sequences in the sample. This chain uses TRBV5-6 with TRBJ1-1, with a possible D match to TRBD1 (5 bases). Germline values: CDR1 SGHDT, CDR2 YYEEEE. CDR3 length equals 13 residues. CDR3 DNA sequence: TGTGCCAGCAGCTTGCCAGGGCCCACTGAGGCTTTCTTT. This translates into CASSLPGPTEAFF.

The genes are TRBV28 and TRBJ1-1; 7 bases align to TRBD1. After removal of 8 bases from V and 1 base from J, the junction contained 4 bases not matched to a gene. There are 13 residues in the CDR3. Germline V gene sequence: CDR1 MDHEN, CDR2 SYDVKM. This chain's CDR3 is CASQTGWNTEAFF. CDR3 DNA: TGTGCCAGCCAGACAGGGTGGAACACTGAAGCTTTCTTT.

This sequence joins TRBV10-3 and TRBJ1-5; 7 nucleotides line up with TRBD1. Germline V gene lookup returns CDR1 ENHRY and CDR2 SYGVKD. Trimming took 0 bases from V and 3 from J; bases not matched to a gene: 8. This CDR3 comprises 17 residues. The CDR3 bases are TGTGCCATCAGTGAGTCCCCGACAGGGAGGATCAATCAGCCCCAGCATTTT. Residues: CAISESPTGRINQPQHF.

This chain joins TRBV19 and TRBJ1-4; TRBD1 matches at 10 bases. The germline V gene encodes CDR1 LNHDA and CDR2 SQIVND (reference sequence). Losses at the gene ends were 7 bases for V and 6 bases for J; bases not matched to a gene: 8. The CDR3 covers 15 residues. The CDR3 protein is CASMGTGEVYEKLFF. In DNA, the CDR3 is TGTGCCAGTATGGGGACAGGGGAAGTGTATGAAAAACTGTTTTTT.

V is TRBV5-6 and J is TRBJ1-6; 8 nucleotides match TRBD1. V was pared by 0 bases and J by 6 bases, with 2 bases of the junction left unmatched. There are 15 residues in the CDR3. Per the germline V gene, CDR1 is SGHDT and CDR2 is YYEEEE. The chain's CDR3 is CASSLGGQVNSPLHF. DNA for the CDR3: TGTGCCAGCAGCTTGGGGGGACAGGTTAATTCACCCCTCCACTTT.

This chain links TRBV9 with TRBJ2-5; 7 bases are shared with TRBD2. This CDR3 region has 15 residues. With V trimmed by 0 bases and J by 5 bases, 7 bases remained unmatched. Germline lookup yields CDR1 SGDLS and CDR2 YYNGEE. CDR3 amino acids: CASSVGGGRGETQYF. The CDR3 DNA follows: TGTGCCAGCAGCGTAGGCGGCGGGAGAGGGGAGACCCAGTACTTC.

Note on this clone: The germline gene is not matched at one end of the junction; a read error may be the cause. The same CDR3 is also encoded by other DNA sequences in this sample. This chain joins TRBV13 and TRBJ1-3; unclear D gene. The CDR3 extends over 15 amino acids. The germline V gene has CDR1 PRHDT and CDR2 FYEKMQ (reference sequence). This chain's CDR3 is CASSLRGSSGNTIYF. CDR3 bases: TGTGCCAGCAGCTTACGAGGTAGCTCTGGAAACACCATATACTTT.

This clone was seen once. This rearrangement joins TRBV29-1 to TRBJ2-3; a possible D gene is TRBD2 (5 bases). Germline CDR1 reads SQVTM; CDR2 reads ANQGSEA. The CDR3 is made up of 11 amino acids. V was shortened by 6 bases and J by 8 bases, with 12 bases between the two germline ends. CDR3 sequence reads: CSVVNGGTQYF. The CDR3 nucleotides read TGCAGCGTGGTAAACGGAGGTACGCAGTATTTT.

The chain links TRBV19 to TRBJ1-5, with 8 bases identical to TRBD1. CDR1 is LNHDA, CDR2 SQIVND, per germline (reference sequence). The CDR3 runs 16 residues. The trim removed 7 bases at V and 4 bases at J, leaving 12 bases unmatched. Here the CDR3 DNA reads TGTGCCAGTACTCGTCAAACAGGGGGAGAGAATCAGCCCCAGCATTTT. Protein: CASTRQTGGENQPQHF.

This CDR3 reads CASSKGHRGQDTQYF. In DNA form, the CDR3 reads TGTGCCAGCAGCAAAGGTCACAGGGGGCAGGATACGCAGTATTTT. The rearrangement links TRBV21-1 to TRBJ2-3; the listed D gene, TRBD1, was not tested against the DNA. TRBV21-1 is a pseudogene. The CDR3 sequence is 15 residues long.

The genes are TRBV18 and TRBJ1-5; 7 bases align to TRBD1. The CDR3 consists of 15 residues. The V segment lost 2 bases and the J segment 2 bases; nucleotides outside the gene matches: 3. Germline V gene sequence: CDR1 KGHSH, CDR2 LQKENI. CDR3 DNA: TGTGCCAGCTCACCAGACAGGGAAGGCAATCAGCCCCAGCATTTT. This codes for CASSPDREGNQPQHF.

The chain employs TRBV6-4 and TRBJ1-4; 7 nucleotides agree with TRBD1. V was clipped by 6 bases and J by 5 bases; unmatched bases: 9. Germline lookup yields CDR1 MRHNA and CDR2 SNTAGT. The CDR3 is made up of 15 amino acids. The CDR3 spells CASRKTETGNEKLFF. The CDR3 DNA reads TGTGCCAGCAGGAAAACAGAGACAGGGAATGAAAAACTGTTTTTT.

This clone was found once. The chain combines TRBV2 with TRBJ2-1, with TRBD1 matching over 10 bases. CDR1 and CDR2 from the germline V gene are SNHLY and FYNNEI. The CDR3 has 17 amino acids. J lost 3 bases, V lost 6 bases, and 11 bases had no gene match. CDR3 residues: CASRVSGTGDVYNEQFF. In DNA form, the CDR3 reads TGTGCCAGCAGAGTTTCCGGGACAGGGGACGTCTACAATGAGCAGTTCTTC.

This clone was recorded a few times. The chain joins TRBV6-1 to TRBJ1-5; D is ambiguous. Germline CDR1 MNHNS, CDR2 SASEGT. V gave up 2 bases and J gave up 4 bases, with 9 bases separating them. The CDR3 spans 14 residues. The CDR3 loop reads CASSEKARNQPQHF. The CDR3 DNA reads TGTGCCAGCAGTGAAAAAGCCCGGAATCAGCCCCAGCATTTT.

The gene calls are TRBV9 and TRBJ2-1; no firm D call. CDR3 length equals 14 residues. Trimming took 4 bases from V and 3 from J, leaving 11 bases between them. Germline CDR1 and CDR2: SGDLS and YYNGEE. The CDR3 nucleotides are TGTGCCAGCAGCTGGGCGCAGTTCTACAATGAGCAGTTCTTC. Protein product: CASSWAQFYNEQFF. The complete variable domain, with remaining parts taken from reference TRBV9 and TRBJ2-1, reads DSGVTQTPKHLITATGQRVTLRCSPRSGDLSVYWYQQSLDQGLQFLIQYYNGEERAKGNILERFSAQQFPDLHSELNLSSLELGDSALYFCASSWAQFYNEQFFGPGTRLTVL.

This rearrangement joins TRBV6-5 to TRBJ1-2; TRBD1 aligns across 11 bases. The CDR3 loop spans 14 amino acids. CDR1 is MNHEY and CDR2 is SVGAGI in the germline V gene. With V trimmed by 4 bases and J by 7 bases, 5 bases remained unmatched. Here the CDR3 reads CASSWTGGSGGYTF. CDR3 nucleotides: TGTGCCAGCAGTTGGACAGGGGGCTCGGGTGGCTACACCTTC.

The chain couples TRBV15 to TRBJ1-2; D is uncertain. This CDR3 has 15 amino acids. V lost 0 bases to trimming and J lost 8 bases, with 16 bases between them. Germline lookup yields CDR1 LNHNV and CDR2 YYDKDF (reference sequence). The CDR3 loop reads CATSRDRRGLGGYTF. The DNA for the CDR3 is TGTGCCACCAGCAGAGATAGGCGGGGTCTGGGAGGCTACACCTTC.

This clone has a handful of counts. This chain joins TRBV18 and TRBJ1-5, with D uncertain. Trimming left V 0 bases short and J 3 bases short, with 9 bases between. This CDR3 comprises 15 residues. CDR1 is KGHSH and CDR2 is LQKENI in the germline V gene. This chain's CDR3 is CASSPPSRANQPQHF. CDR3 nucleotide sequence: TGTGCCAGCTCACCACCGAGCCGAGCCAATCAGCCCCAGCATTTT.

The chain joins TRBV28 to TRBJ1-2; a possible D gene is TRBD1 (6 bases). CDR3 length equals 14 residues. Trimming removed 3 bases at V and 5 bases at J, with 13 bases between. Per germline, CDR1 MDHEN and CDR2 SYDVKM. CDR3 amino acids: CASSFSRGLYGYTF. DNA of the CDR3: TGTGCCAGCAGTTTCAGCAGGGGACTATATGGCTACACCTTC.

This clone appeared a few times. The chain is built from TRBV10-3 and TRBJ2-6; TRBD2 aligns across 7 bases. The CDR3 totals 16 residues. With 5 bases clipped from V and 2 bases from J, the junction kept 6 bases outside the gene matches. Germline lookup yields CDR1 ENHRY and CDR2 SYGVKD. The CDR3 reads CAISPGLIAGANVLTF. The CDR3 bases are TGTGCCATCAGTCCGGGACTAATCGCTGGGGCCAACGTCCTGACTTTC.

The rearrangement uses TRBV4-1 and TRBJ1-1; D is unresolved. Germline V lookup: CDR1 MGHRA, CDR2 YSYEKL. V lost 0 bases and J lost 5, with 7 bases in between. The CDR3 is 13 residues long. CDR3 protein: CASSQDEGTEAFF. The CDR3 DNA follows: TGCGCCAGCAGCCAAGATGAGGGAACTGAAGCTTTCTTT.